The rows below give T cell receptor beta chains drawn from one sample of a study of CD8 T cells in ankylosing spondylitis. MiXCR was run by TCRdb on the 5' RACE reads, yielding one entry per CDR3 protein. The table has 30,000 to 45,000 distinct CDR3 sequences, about 15% seen once. Sequenced sample: blood. The source is a male donor with ankylosing spondylitis or in good health (not recorded which). Both conserved end residues are part of each CDR3. The D gene is left open where the match is weak. Expanded clones are given a class, and other clones once, few, many or no size at all.

cdr3_nt cdr3_aa d_call j_call clone_size v_call
TGTGCCGCGGGATCGGGAGGCCGGCCAGGGACCGGGGAGCTGTTTTTT CAAGSGGRPGTGELFF TRBD2 TRBJ2-2 few TRBV10-3
TGCAGCGTTGAAGAAGACAGGTACAATGAGCAGTTCTTC CSVEEDRYNEQFF . TRBJ2-1 . TRBV29-1
TGCAGTGCGCGGCGGGACGCGGTCACTGAAGCTTTCTTT CSARRDAVTEAFF . TRBJ1-1 few TRBV20-1
TGTGCCAGCAGCCCCCGCCGGAACACTGAAGCTTTCTTT CASSPRRNTEAFF . TRBJ1-1 few TRBV3-1
TGTGCCAGCAGTGAAGCGGGGGTTCCTAGGTATGAGCAGTTCTTC CASSEAGVPRYEQFF TRBD2 TRBJ2-1 . TRBV6-2/TRBV6-3
TGCAGCGTTGGGGACAGGATCAATGAAAAACTGTTTTTT CSVGDRINEKLFF TRBD1 TRBJ1-4 . TRBV29-1
TGTGCCAGCAGCCCGCGGGAGGGAGAGCAGTTCTTC CASSPREGEQFF TRBD2 TRBJ2-1 . TRBV7-6
TGCAGCGTCCAAAAGGGGCAGGCCCGCGAAAAACTGTTTTTT CSVQKGQAREKLFF . TRBJ1-4 . TRBV29-1
TGTGCCAGCAGCTTAGCGGGGGCGGGGAACACTGAAGCTTTCTTT CASSLAGAGNTEAFF . TRBJ1-1 few TRBV7-2
TGTGCCAGCAGCTTAATCGGCACCGGGGAGCTGTTTTTT CASSLIGTGELFF . TRBJ2-2 . TRBV7-9
TGTGCCAGCAGTCAACCTACCAATCAGCCCCAGCATTTT CASSQPTNQPQHF . TRBJ1-5 . TRBV28
TGCAGCGTTGCCAGGTCTGGGGCCAACGTCCTGACTTTC CSVARSGANVLTF . TRBJ2-6 . TRBV29-1
TGTGCCAGCAGTTTAGCGGGGGTTGCCTACGAGCAGTACTTC CASSLAGVAYEQYF TRBD2 TRBJ2-7 . TRBV28
TGTGCCAGCAGCTTAAGCGGGGGGGTCACAGATACGCAGTATTTT CASSLSGGVTDTQYF TRBD2 TRBJ2-3 few TRBV7-9
TGCAGTGCTAGGGTTCTGGAACTATCTAGCACAGATACGCAGTATTTT CSARVLELSSTDTQYF . TRBJ2-3 . TRBV20-1
TGTGCCAGCTCTAAGGGGCTGAACACCGGGGAGCTGTTTTTT CASSKGLNTGELFF . TRBJ2-2 . TRBV28
TGCGCCAGCAGCTTCCAGGGGCAAAGGAATGAGCAGTTCTTC CASSFQGQRNEQFF . TRBJ2-1 few TRBV5-1